This TCR beta chain was observed in a study of regulatory T cells in long-lasting Graves disease. Study-level points and caveats: Favored usage of TRBV28, TRBJ1-2 and TRBJ2-5 was recorded in persistent disease.

The CDR3 extends over 14 amino acids. CDR1 SEHNR and CDR2 FQNEAQ come from the germline V gene (reference sequence). Deletions cut 5 bases from V and 4 bases from J, with 15 bases between. The sample's time point: persistent/refractory GD, antithyroid drugs over 5 years with positive TRAb. Following extraction of RNA from PBMCs, that RNA was used to make the TCR library. This clonotype was counted between two and nine times. Its antigen is still unknown. Assembly of TCR beta libraries relied on iRepertoire HTBI primers together with Arm-PCR of CDR3 regions. TCRdb re-called the multiplex PCR reads through MiXCR, storing one row per CDR3 protein. The profile shows 700,000 or so distinct CDR3 sequences, roughly 30% of them singletons.

V gene TRBV7-9 combines with J gene TRBJ2-7, with D tentatively TRBD1 (6 bases). The sample consisted of peripheral blood mononuclear cells (PBMCs), taken when the disease was refractory, from a patient treated with antithyroid drugs. This clonotype originated in a female donor with Graves disease. Written as DNA, the CDR3 is TGTGCCAGCAGCGTTGACAGGCGGAGTTACGAGCAGTACTTC. It encodes CASSVDRRSYEQYF.